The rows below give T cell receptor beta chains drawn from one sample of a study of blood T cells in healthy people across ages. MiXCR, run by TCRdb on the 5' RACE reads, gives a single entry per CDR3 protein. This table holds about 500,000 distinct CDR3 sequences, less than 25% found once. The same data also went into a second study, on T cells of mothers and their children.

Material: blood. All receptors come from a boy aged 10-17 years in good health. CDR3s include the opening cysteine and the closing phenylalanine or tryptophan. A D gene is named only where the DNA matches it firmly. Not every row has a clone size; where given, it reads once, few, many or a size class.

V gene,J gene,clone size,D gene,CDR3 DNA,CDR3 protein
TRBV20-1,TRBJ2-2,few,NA,TGCAGTGGTCAACCCGGACGGTCGAACACCGGGGAGCTGTTTTTT,CSGQPGRSNTGELFF
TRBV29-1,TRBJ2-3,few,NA,TGCAGCGTTGATTGGGGGATAGCAGATACGCAGTATTTT,CSVDWGIADTQYF
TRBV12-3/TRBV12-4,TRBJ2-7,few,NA,TGTGCCAGCAGCCCATCGGACAGACCCTCCTACGAGCAGTACTTC,CASSPSDRPSYEQYF
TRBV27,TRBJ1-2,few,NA,TGTGCCAGCAGTTGGTCCGACAAGGGCTATGGCTACACCTTC,CASSWSDKGYGYTF
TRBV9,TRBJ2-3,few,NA,TGTGCCAGCAGCGTCGGGGGACTGATCACAGATACGCAGTATTTT,CASSVGGLITDTQYF
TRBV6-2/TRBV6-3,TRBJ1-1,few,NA,TGTGCCAGCAGTAGGCACGACGGGAACACTGAAGCTTTCTTT,CASSRHDGNTEAFF
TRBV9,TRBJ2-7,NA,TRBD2,TGTGCCAGCAGCGTAGAAGCGGGAGCGTACGAGCAGTACTTC,CASSVEAGAYEQYF
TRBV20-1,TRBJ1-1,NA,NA,TGCAGTGCTAGACACCGGAACACTGAAGCTTTCTTT,CSARHRNTEAFF
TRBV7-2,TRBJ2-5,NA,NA,TGTGCCAGCAGCTTAGTTAGTCGAGAGACCCAGTACTTC,CASSLVSRETQYF
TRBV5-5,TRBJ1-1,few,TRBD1,TGTGCCAGCAGGTGGGACAGGGCAGGGAACACTGAAGCTTTCTTT,CASRWDRAGNTEAFF
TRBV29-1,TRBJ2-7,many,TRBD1,TGCAGCGTAAACAGGGGGCCGAACGAGCAGTACTTC,CSVNRGPNEQYF
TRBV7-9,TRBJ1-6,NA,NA,TGTGCCAGCAGCTTAATAGGAGGACATTCACCCCTCCACTTT,CASSLIGGHSPLHF
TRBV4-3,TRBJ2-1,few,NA,TGCGCCAGCAGCCAAATACGGCGCGCTTACAATGAGCAGTTCTTC,CASSQIRRAYNEQFF
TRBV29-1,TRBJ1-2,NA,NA,TGCAGCGTTGAAAAAGGTGATGGCTATGGCTACACCTTC,CSVEKGDGYGYTF
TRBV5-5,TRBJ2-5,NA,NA,TGTGCCAGCAGCTTGGAGGCTAGCACGCGTACGACCCAGTACTTC,CASSLEASTRTTQYF
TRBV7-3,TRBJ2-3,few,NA,TGTGCCAGCAGCTTCGGAGAGAGCACAGATACGCAGTATTTT,CASSFGESTDTQYF
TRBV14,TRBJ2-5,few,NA,TGTGCCAGCAGCCAGTGGAGTATTGGGGGGTTCGAGACCCAGTACTTC,CASSQWSIGGFETQYF
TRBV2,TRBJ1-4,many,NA,TGTGCCAGCAGTGAACTCACCCGCGGAAAACTGTTTTTT,CASSELTRGKLFF
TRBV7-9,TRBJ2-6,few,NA,TGTGCCAGCAGCTACGAGGGCTTGGGGGCCAACGTCCTGACTTTC,CASSYEGLGANVLTF
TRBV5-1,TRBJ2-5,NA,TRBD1,TGCGCCAGCAGCCCTTGGACAGGGAGTGAGACCCAGTACTTC,CASSPWTGSETQYF
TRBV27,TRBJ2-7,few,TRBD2,TGTGCCAGCAGTCCACTAGCGGAGCCAGTGCAGTACTTC,CASSPLAEPVQYF
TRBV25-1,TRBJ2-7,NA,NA,TGTGCCAGCAGTGGCACAGGGTCTGACGAGCAGTACTTC,CASSGTGSDEQYF
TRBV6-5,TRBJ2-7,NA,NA,TGCGCCAGCAGTAGTCGAAGGACTCCTACCTACGAGCAGTACTTC,CASSSRRTPTYEQYF
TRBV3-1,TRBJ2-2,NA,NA,TGTGCCAGCAGCCAGGGCGGGACTGTGAACACCGGGGAGCTGTTTTTT,CASSQGGTVNTGELFF
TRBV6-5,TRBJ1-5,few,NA,TGTGCCAGCTGGACAGTTAATCAGCCCCAGCATTTT,CASWTVNQPQHF
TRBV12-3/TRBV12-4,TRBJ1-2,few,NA,TGTGCCAGCAGTTTAGGGGTAGTGGGCTACACCTTC,CASSLGVVGYTF
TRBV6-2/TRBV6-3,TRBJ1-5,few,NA,TGTGCCAGCAGCCAAGGGCGGGCCCAGCATTTT,CASSQGRAQHF
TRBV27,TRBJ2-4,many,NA,TGTGCCACCCTAGCCAAAAACATTCAGTACTTC,CATLAKNIQYF